This passage covers 9 T cell receptor beta chains from one sample sequenced in a study of cytomegalovirus exposure and HLA in healthy donors (dated by TCRdb to 2017 to 2019). The method was the immunoSEQ multiplex PCR assay. For the multiplex PCR, a mixture combining 60 forward primers for TCR Vbeta segments and 13 reverse primers for TCR Jbeta segments was used. In TCRdb, the immuneACCESS table is reduced to in-frame sequences with V and J assigned. These tables do not hold every clone; where another copy was compared, an unresolved V gene accounts for under half, and the others remain unexplained. The sample table contains 150,000 to 200,000 clones; only one count was recorded for 68% of them. About 3% of the sample is in the top ten clones. Sample: PBMCs. All receptors come from a middle-aged woman in good health and CMV-seropositive.

V is TRBV28 and J is TRBJ2-7, with D perhaps matching TRBD2 (6 bases). The germline V and J ends were trimmed by 8 bases and 2 bases, with 13 bases remaining between them. The CDR3 runs 13 residues. In germline, CDR1 is MDHEN, CDR2 SYDVKM. The DNA of the CDR3 is TGTGCCAGCGGGCGGGGTCACCCCTACGAGCAGTACTTC. It yields the protein CASGRGHPYEQYF. Drawing the rest from reference TRBV28 and TRBJ2-7, the complete variable domain is DVKVTQSSRYLVKRTGEKVFLECVQDMDHENMFWYRQDPGLGLRLIYFSYDVKMKEKGDIPEGYSVSREKKERFSLILESASTNQTSMYLCASGRGHPYEQYFGPGTRLTVT.

The rearrangement joins TRBV14 to TRBJ2-3, with D perhaps TRBD2 (6 bases). The CDR3 is made up of 14 amino acids. V was clipped by 0 bases and J by 6 bases, with 10 bases between them. Per the germline V gene, CDR1 is SGHDN and CDR2 is FVKESK. The CDR3 here is CASSQDGGIDTQYF. The CDR3 DNA reads as TGTGCCAGCAGCCAAGATGGAGGGATTGATACGCAGTATTTT. Drawing the rest from reference TRBV14 and TRBJ2-3, the complete variable domain is EAGVTQFPSHSVIEKGQTVTLRCDPISGHDNLYWYRRVMGKEIKFLLHFVKESKQDESGMPNNRFLAERTGGTYSTLKVQPAELEDSGVYFCASSQDGGIDTQYFGPGTRLTVL.

The chain uses TRBV19 and TRBJ1-1, with TRBD1 as a possible D gene (6 bases). CDR1 and CDR2 from the germline V gene are LNHDA and SQIVND (reference sequence). The CDR3 has 13 amino acids. Trimming took 1 base from V and 5 from J, leaving 8 bases between them. CDR3 in amino acids: CASSIGQGTEAFF. The CDR3 DNA reads TGTGCCAGTAGTATAGGGCAGGGGACTGAAGCTTTCTTT.

V gene TRBV5-8 combines with J gene TRBJ1-4, with 7 bases that match TRBD1. The CDR3 covers 15 residues. Germline values: CDR1 SGHTS, CDR2 YDEGEE. J lost 2 bases, V lost 1 base, and 2 bases had no gene match. CDR3 DNA sequence: TGTGCCAGCAGCTTGTTACAGGGGACTAATGAAAAACTGTTTTTT. Amino acid sequence: CASSLLQGTNEKLFF.

V and J are TRBV5-4 and TRBJ2-7; 8 bases agree with TRBD2. Germline V gene sequence: CDR1 SGHNT, CDR2 YYREEE (reference sequence). CDR3 length: 15 amino acids. V shed 0 bases, J shed 3 bases, and the junction held 5 bases outside the gene matches. CDR3: CASSLASGLVYEQYF. CDR3 DNA sequence: TGTGCCAGCAGCTTGGCCTCGGGACTAGTCTACGAGCAGTACTTC. Using reference TRBV5-4 and TRBJ2-7 for the parts outside the CDR3, the full variable domain is ETGVTQSPTHLIKTRGQQVTLRCSSQSGHNTVSWYQQALGQGPQFIFQYYREEENGRGNFPPRFSGLQFPNYSSELNVNALELDDSALYLCASSLASGLVYEQYFGPGTRLTVT.

The chain combines TRBV7-9 with TRBJ1-5; TRBD1 agrees at 8 bases. The germline V gene encodes CDR1 SEHNR and CDR2 FQNEAQ (reference sequence). V lost 6 bases and J lost 3; bases outside the gene matches: 7. The CDR3 totals 15 residues. The CDR3 protein is CASSPGQGDNQPQHF. CDR3 coding DNA: TGTGCCAGCAGTCCTGGACAGGGAGACAATCAGCCCCAGCATTTT.

The chain joins TRBV9 to TRBJ2-7, with unresolved D. Germline loops: CDR1 SGDLS, CDR2 YYNGEE. Trimming left V 4 bases short and J 5 bases short, with 10 bases between. The CDR3 has 12 amino acids. The CDR3 coding sequence is TGTGCCAGCAGCCCCTTTGAGGACGAGCAGTACTTC. This gives the protein CASSPFEDEQYF. Filled out from reference TRBV9 and TRBJ2-7, the complete variable domain reads DSGVTQTPKHLITATGQRVTLRCSPRSGDLSVYWYQQSLDQGLQFLIQYYNGEERAKGNILERFSAQQFPDLHSELNLSSLELGDSALYFCASSPFEDEQYFGPGTRLTVT.

This clone was observed a handful of times. The chain employs TRBV19 and TRBJ2-1; D perhaps matches TRBD2 (6 bases). Germline V gene lookup returns CDR1 LNHDA and CDR2 SQIVND (reference sequence). V was clipped by 3 bases and J by 7 bases, with 10 bases between them. This CDR3 has 13 residues. This CDR3 is CASSMEGRNEQFF. CDR3 sequence (DNA): TGTGCCAGTAGTATGGAGGGGAGAAATGAGCAGTTCTTC.

The chain has TRBV28 and TRBJ1-3, with 9 nucleotides matching TRBD1. CDR3 length equals 16 residues. V gave up 5 bases and J gave up 6 bases; unmatched junction bases: 11. Germline V gene lookup returns CDR1 MDHEN and CDR2 SYDVKM. The CDR3 sequence: CASSPTGTGSLNTIYF. The CDR3 nucleotides are TGTGCCAGCAGTCCAACCGGGACAGGGTCGCTAAACACCATATATTTT.